Shown below are 12 T cell receptor beta chains from a single sample sequenced in a study of OX40 agonist ivuxolimab in advanced cancers. This table comes from immunoSEQ multiplex PCR, and its TCRdb copy is limited to in-frame clones, with some not included. This sample has more than 50,000 clones; roughly 90% occur once, and the top ten carry roughly 12%. The sequencing here drew on CD4+ or CD8+ T cells sorted from blood, taken in a trial of the OX40 agonist ivuxolimab. These receptors originate from an adult with an advanced solid tumor such as melanoma, head and neck, liver or kidney cancer.

V and J are TRBV6-1 and TRBJ2-7; D perhaps matches TRBD2 (6 bases). The germline V gene encodes CDR1 MNHNS and CDR2 SASEGT. Trimming took 7 bases from V and 7 from J, leaving 11 bases between them. The CDR3 runs 11 residues. The CDR3: CASTLGGEQYF. For the CDR3, the DNA is TGTGCCAGCACTCTCGGGGGAGAGCAGTACTTC.

This chain uses TRBV5-1 with TRBJ2-1; possibly TRBD2 for D (6 bases). The germline gives CDR1 SGHRS, CDR2 YFSETQ. The CDR3 contains 15 residues. Trimming pared 4 bases from V and 6 bases from J, leaving 17 bases between. CDR3 protein: CASSLGIGEVNEQFF. For the CDR3, the DNA is TGCGCCAGCAGCCTGGGGATTGGGGAGGTCAATGAGCAGTTCTTC.

The CDR3 bases are TGTGCCACCAGCGCTCGCCAACTACAGGGATATAGCAATCAGCCCCAGCATTTT. This sequence encodes CATSARQLQGYSNQPQHF. The chain uses TRBV15 and TRBJ1-5; a weak D match, TRBD1 (6 bases). The CDR3 totals 18 residues. Germline V gives CDR1 LNHNV, CDR2 YYDKDF (reference sequence). Trimming removed 5 bases at V and 0 bases at J, with 20 bases between.

V and J are TRBV6-6 and TRBJ2-3; perhaps TRBD2 as D (5 bases). Germline CDR1 is MNHNY and CDR2 is SVGAGI (reference sequence). The V and J ends lost 7 bases and 0 bases respectively, with 11 bases between them. The CDR3 has 14 amino acids. The CDR3 protein is CASKGAISTDTQYF. CDR3 nucleotide sequence: TGTGCCAGCAAGGGAGCGATTAGCACAGATACGCAGTATTTT.

V and J are TRBV6-5 and TRBJ1-2; D remains ambiguous. CDR3 length: 13 residues. V gave up 2 bases and J gave up 1 base, with 5 bases separating them. Per germline, CDR1 MNHEY and CDR2 SVGAGI. The CDR3 region is CASSYGVNYGYTF. CDR3 coding DNA: TGTGCCAGCAGTTACGGAGTTAACTATGGCTACACCTTC.

The table lists this clone with a few counts. This chain uses TRBV5-5 with TRBJ2-7, with D possibly matching TRBD1 (5 bases). The CDR3 has 15 residues. Germline V gives CDR1 SGHKS, CDR2 YYEKEE (reference sequence). V was shortened by 0 bases and J by 3 bases, with 13 bases between the two germline ends. The CDR3 coding sequence is TGTGCCAGCAGCTTGGCGCCAGGGCCTCTCTACGAGCAGTACTTC. It encodes CASSLAPGPLYEQYF.

The chain joins TRBV6-1 to TRBJ2-7; 8 bases align to TRBD1. The V gene's germline CDR1 is MNHNS and CDR2 SASEGT. V dropped 5 bases and J dropped 7; count of bases not matched to a gene: 13. The CDR3 loop spans 15 amino acids. The CDR3, as DNA: TGTGCCAGCAGTCGGCTCCAGGGGGCTGGTGTTGAGCAGTACTTC. It encodes CASSRLQGAGVEQYF.

The V and J genes are TRBV9 and TRBJ1-1, with a tentative D call TRBD1 (5 bases). Trimming removed 4 bases at V and 1 base at J, with 23 bases between. CDR1 is SGDLS, CDR2 YYNGEE, per germline. The CDR3 is made up of 18 amino acids. The CDR3 coding sequence is TGTGCCAGCAGCCAACTGGGGGGGTCTAATACAGAGAACACTGAAGCTTTCTTT. Encoded protein: CASSQLGGSNTENTEAFF.

This chain links TRBV29-1 with TRBJ2-5, with D unresolved. CDR1 is SQVTM, CDR2 ANQGSEA, per germline. Trimming took 7 bases from V and 0 from J, leaving 9 bases between them. The CDR3 has 12 amino acids. CDR3 residues: CSGSRYQETQYF. Written as DNA, the CDR3 is TGCAGCGGGAGCCGGTACCAAGAGACCCAGTACTTC.

This clone was recorded once. V gene TRBV5-1 combines with J gene TRBJ2-2; D perhaps matches TRBD1 (6 bases). Germline V gives CDR1 SGHRS, CDR2 YFSETQ. V was trimmed by 7 bases and J by 2 bases, leaving 12 bases between them. The CDR3 covers 14 residues. The CDR3 reads CASLEDSNTGELFF. The CDR3 DNA is TGCGCCAGCCTAGAGGACAGCAACACCGGGGAGCTGTTTTTT.

The V gene is TRBV29-1, the J gene TRBJ2-3; 9 bases are shared with TRBD1. Looked up from germline, CDR1 is SQVTM and CDR2 is ANQGSEA. CDR3 size: 14 residues. Trimming removed 3 bases from V and 4 bases from J; junction bases left unmatched: 5. In DNA, the CDR3 is TGCAGCGTTGACAGGGGGACAGGGCCAGATACGCAGTATTTT. Amino acids: CSVDRGTGPDTQYF.

This sequence joins TRBV28 and TRBJ2-7; the D gene is possibly TRBD1 (5 bases). The length of the CDR3 is 12 residues. Trimming pared 8 bases from V and 2 bases from J, leaving 10 bases between. Germline CDR1 reads MDHEN; CDR2 reads SYDVKM. CDR3: CASGAMTYEQYF. The DNA for the CDR3 is TGTGCCAGCGGGGCAATGACCTACGAGCAGTACTTC.